This entry describes one T cell receptor beta chain. No antigen is known for it. This specimen belongs to a study of blood T cells in healthy people across ages. Whole-study results and caveats: It was found that TCR beta diversity correlated strongly with the percentage of naive T cells.

Together with a sample-barcoded 5' primer, a J-beta primer mix was included in a second PCR lasting about 6 to 11 cycles. Individual samples furnished no less than 3 million CDR3-containing paired-end reads apiece. TCRdb itself ran the 5' RACE reads through MiXCR, one entry per CDR3 protein. The table lists over 1.5 million distinct CDR3 sequences, just under 50% of them singletons. Germline V gene lookup returns CDR1 SGHRS and CDR2 YFSETQ. There are 15 residues in the CDR3. Germline trimming cut 2 bases from V and 6 bases from J; bases unmatched to any gene: 7. The TCR comes from a woman aged 40 to 50 in good health. The material sequenced was blood. The chain recombines TRBV5-1 with TRBJ2-1; 8 nucleotides agree with TRBD2. The DNA of the CDR3 is TGCGCCAGCAGCTTTACCGGGACTAGTCCCAATGAGCAGTTCTTC. As protein: CASSFTGTSPNEQFF.